This T cell receptor (beta chain) was sequenced for a study of human T cells and chemical hapten exposure. Study-level information: Across the whole study, which lasted 20 to 30 weeks, patients were given diphenylcyclopropenone on the scalp once a week. The upper back received 0.01% DPC by patch testing, with results read at 6 days.

This clonotype has ten or more counts. TCRdb recomputed calls from the RACE reads with MiXCR, one row per CDR3 protein. This sample has about 110,000 distinct CDR3 sequences, with approximately 10% found just once. Described time point: patch test 1, 2 weeks after DPC sensitization. Treatment in this sample: therapeutic diphenylcyclopropenone sensitization with weekly scalp DPC. The CDR3 totals 16 residues. Germline V lookup: CDR1 SGHVS, CDR2 FNYEAQ. V was clipped by 4 bases and J by 0 bases, with 16 bases between them. This sequence was found in a woman aged 40 to 55 with alopecia areata. Some clones in this sample may be carry-over from other donors' samples. The chain uses TRBV7-6 and TRBJ2-7; D perhaps matches TRBD2 (6 bases). The material was whole blood, obtained in connection with sensitization to the hapten diphenylcyclopropenone (DPC). CDR3 in DNA: TGTGCCAGCAGCTCTCGGGGCGGGGCTCACTCCTACGAGCAGTACTTC. Residues: CASSSRGGAHSYEQYF.